One sample yielded the 32 T cell receptor beta chains listed below, sequenced in a study of blood T cell repertoires in COVID-19. The method was immunoSEQ multiplex PCR; TCRdb's version includes in-frame clones alone and lacks a portion of them. Among some 170,000 clones listed, roughly 84% were seen once. Specimen: peripheral blood. The receptor set was obtained from a woman older than 75 with active or convalescent COVID-19.

The V call is TRBV11-2, the J call TRBJ1-6, with 9 bases that match TRBD1. The CDR3 is 18 amino acids. Germline-derived CDR1 and CDR2 are SGHAT and FQNNGV. J was trimmed by 6 bases and V by 2 bases; bases with no gene match: 11. In nucleotides, the CDR3 is TGTGCCAGCAGCTTACAACCAGGACAGGGGCCTTCTAATTCACCCCTCCACTTT. Translated: CASSLQPGQGPSNSPLHF.

The rearrangement joins TRBV10-1 to TRBJ1-3; D ambiguous. Trimming left V 1 base short and J 0 bases short, with 4 bases between. This CDR3 has 14 amino acids. Germline assignment: CDR1 WNHNN and CDR2 SYGVQD (reference sequence). CDR3 nucleotide sequence: TGCGCCAGCAGTGAGTTCAGCTCTGGAAACACCATATATTTT. The encoded protein is CASSEFSSGNTIYF.

This clone was counted once. J is TRBJ1-1 and V is TRBV6-2 or TRBV6-3; 10 positions match TRBD1. The V segment lost 0 bases and the J segment 4 bases; nucleotides outside the gene matches: 11. Germline V lookup: CDR1 MNHEY, CDR2 SVGEGT. The CDR3 spans 18 residues. CDR3: CASSYSFRGTGDGTEAFF. The DNA for the CDR3 is TGTGCCAGCAGTTACTCTTTTAGGGGGACAGGGGACGGCACTGAAGCTTTCTTT.

The V call is TRBV15, the J call TRBJ1-4; perhaps TRBD1 as D (6 bases). The V gene lost 2 bases and the J gene lost 7 bases, with 11 bases spanning the gap. Germline lookup yields CDR1 LNHNV and CDR2 YYDKDF (reference sequence). CDR3 length: 14 residues. The CDR3 DNA reads as TGTGCCACCAGCAGAACAGGGTTAAGTGAAAAACTGTTTTTT. This encodes CATSRTGLSEKLFF.

The V gene is TRBV27, the J gene TRBJ2-7; TRBD1 matches 9 bases. CDR3 length: 16 amino acids. Trimming took 3 bases from V and 0 from J; bases not matched to a gene: 6. Germline CDR1 and CDR2: MNHEY and SMNVEV (reference sequence). CDR3 amino acids: CASSFSGQGSSYEQYF. The CDR3 coding sequence is TGTGCCAGCAGTTTTTCAGGACAGGGGAGCTCCTACGAGCAGTACTTC.

The chain is built from TRBV19 and TRBJ2-2; no definite D call. V gave up 1 base and J gave up 3 bases, with 3 bases separating them. Per the germline V gene, CDR1 is LNHDA and CDR2 is SQIVND (reference sequence). The CDR3 is 13 residues long. The CDR3 nucleotides are TGTGCCAGTAGTATAGCTCACACCGGGGAGCTGTTTTTT. Translating gives CASSIAHTGELFF.

The genes are TRBV18 and TRBJ1-5; 7 nucleotides align to TRBD1. This CDR3 is 14 amino acids long. V shed 1 base and J 6 bases; nucleotides not matched to a gene: 3. In germline, CDR1 is KGHSH, CDR2 LQKENI. This CDR3 is CASSPQGAGQPQHF. In nucleotides, the CDR3 is TGTGCCAGCTCACCACAGGGGGCAGGTCAGCCCCAGCATTTT.

Only a few counts were recorded for this clone. The chain carries TRBV3-1 (or the pseudogene TRBV3-2) and TRBJ1-1; D might be TRBD1 (5 bases). The CDR3 has 14 amino acids. Trimming pared 0 bases from V and 6 bases from J, leaving 11 bases between. Germline CDR1 is LGHDT and CDR2 is YNNKEL (reference sequence). The CDR3 reads CASSQEGRAPEAFF. The CDR3 DNA follows: TGTGCCAGCAGCCAAGAAGGCAGGGCACCTGAAGCTTTCTTT.

V is TRBV19 and J is TRBJ1-1; weak D call: TRBD1 (5 bases). Germline V gives CDR1 LNHDA, CDR2 SQIVND (reference sequence). CDR3 length equals 15 residues. Trimming cost V 7 bases and J 0 bases, with 15 bases left between them. In DNA form, the CDR3 reads TGTGCCAGTACCACGGTGGGGGGACTGAACACTGAAGCTTTCTTT. It yields the protein CASTTVGGLNTEAFF. The entire variable domain, with the rest obtained from reference TRBV19 and TRBJ1-1, is as follows: DGGITQSPKYLFRKEGQNVTLSCEQNLNHDAMYWYRQDPGQGLRLIYYSQIVNDFQKGDIAEGYSVSREKKESFPLTVTSAQKNPTAFYLCASTTVGGLNTEAFFGQGTRLTVV.

The J gene is TRBJ1-1, the V gene TRBV6-7; 8 bases align to TRBD1. TRBV6-7 is an ORF, with its function uncertain. Unmatched junction bases numbered 8, after V lost 5 bases and J lost 3 bases. The CDR3 has 15 amino acids. The CDR3 sequence: CASSPHLDRDTEAFF. As DNA, the CDR3 is TGTGCCAGCAGTCCACACTTGGACAGGGACACTGAAGCTTTCTTT.

The rearrangement uses TRBV10-3 and TRBJ2-3; possible D gene TRBD1, 6 bases. The CDR3 contains 14 residues. The V end lost 4 bases, the J end lost 4 bases, and 12 bases lay between the germline ends. Germline V CDR1 and CDR2: ENHRY, SYGVKD. The DNA for the CDR3 is TGTGCCATCAGTGGACAACAGGGCCCAGATACGCAGTATTTT. Its protein product is CAISGQQGPDTQYF.

This clone has just a few counts. The chain carries TRBV28 and TRBJ1-1; D is unclear. There are 13 residues in the CDR3. The V end lost 5 bases, the J end lost 2 bases, and 9 bases lay between the germline ends. The V gene's germline CDR1 is MDHEN and CDR2 SYDVKM. The CDR3 is CASSRGSNTEAFF. DNA of the CDR3: TGTGCCAGCAGTCGGGGATCCAACACTGAAGCTTTCTTT.

The V call is TRBV11-2, the J call TRBJ1-2; TRBD1 is a possible D gene (6 bases). The CDR3 consists of 14 residues. V lost 3 bases and J 4 bases, leaving 12 bases between the germline ends. Germline lookup yields CDR1 SGHAT and CDR2 FQNNGV. The CDR3 sequence is CASSFDAGVYGYTF. In nucleotides, the CDR3 is TGTGCCAGCAGCTTTGATGCAGGGGTCTATGGCTACACCTTC.

This chain links TRBV6-5 with TRBJ1-4; 8 nucleotides agree with TRBD1. The V segment lost 4 bases and the J segment 5 bases; nucleotides outside the gene matches: 6. This CDR3 contains 15 residues. Germline V gives CDR1 MNHEY, CDR2 SVGAGI. DNA for the CDR3: TGTGCCAGCAGTTTACAGGGGGTAGGGAATGAAAAACTGTTTTTT. It specifies CASSLQGVGNEKLFF.

The chain has TRBV14 and TRBJ1-1; 7 bases agree with TRBD1. The CDR3 has 15 amino acids. Germline V gene sequence: CDR1 SGHDN, CDR2 FVKESK. The junction had 3 bases not matched to a gene; V was cut back by 1 base and J by 1 base. The CDR3 bases are TGTGCCAGCAGCCAAGGACAGGGATGGAACACTGAAGCTTTCTTT. Translating gives CASSQGQGWNTEAFF.

The chain employs TRBV7-6 and TRBJ2-5; 12 bases line up with TRBD2. The V segment lost 5 bases and the J segment 5 bases; nucleotides outside the gene matches: 6. There are 15 residues in the CDR3. CDR1 and CDR2 from the germline V gene are SGHVS and FNYEAQ. The CDR3 sequence: CASSPSGGAWETQYF. The CDR3 DNA sequence: TGTGCCAGCAGCCCTAGCGGGGGGGCCTGGGAGACCCAGTACTTC.

This clone has a handful of counts. This chain uses TRBV12-3 or TRBV12-4 with TRBJ1-1; D ambiguous. Trimming left V 5 bases short and J 4 bases short, with 8 bases between. CDR3 length equals 12 residues. Written as DNA, the CDR3 is TGTGCCAGCAGTGAGGGTTTCACTGAAGCTTTCTTT. It translates to CASSEGFTEAFF.

This clone has just one count. The V and J genes are TRBV18 and TRBJ2-7; D is uncertain. V was trimmed by 3 bases and J by 0 bases, leaving 21 bases between them. CDR3 length equals 18 residues. CDR1 is KGHSH and CDR2 is LQKENI in the germline V gene. The CDR3 DNA is TGTGCCAGCTCACCGACTTCCCCCCGGGTCCGTAGCTCCTACGAGCAGTACTTC. Protein sequence: CASSPTSPRVRSSYEQYF.

This clone came up once. The chain recombines TRBV2 with TRBJ1-6; 7 bases agree with TRBD1. CDR1 and CDR2 (germline): SNHLY, FYNNEI. This CDR3 comprises 14 residues. The V gene end was trimmed by 5 bases and the J gene end by 6 bases; junction bases not matched to a gene: 4. In nucleotides, the CDR3 is TGTGCCAGCAGTCCGGGACAGTTTAATTCACCCCTCCACTTT. Translated, it gives CASSPGQFNSPLHF.

The chain joins TRBV3-1 (or the pseudogene TRBV3-2) to TRBJ2-2; TRBD2 is a possible D gene (7 bases). V was cut by 3 bases and J by 0 bases, with 11 bases left in between. Looked up from germline, CDR1 is LGHDT and CDR2 is YNNKEL (reference sequence). The CDR3 is 16 amino acids. CDR3 nucleotide sequence: TGTGCCAGCAGCCATAGGGGGGGCGCGAACACCGGGGAGCTGTTTTTT. As protein: CASSHRGGANTGELFF.

The chain is built from TRBV12-3 or TRBV12-4 and TRBJ1-2; TRBD1 matches 8 bases. The CDR3 has 13 residues. V was clipped by 7 bases and J by 5 bases; unmatched bases: 6. In DNA, the CDR3 is TGTGCCAGCATCCGCGACAGGGGTTATGGCTACACCTTC. Its translation: CASIRDRGYGYTF.

The J gene is TRBJ1-1, the V gene TRBV2; 9 nucleotides match TRBD1. This CDR3 has 14 residues. Trimming at V came to 10 bases and at J to 4 bases, leaving 10 bases not matched to a gene. Germline CDR1 is SNHLY and CDR2 is FYNNEI. DNA for the CDR3: TGTGCCATCAGACAGGGGGGTTGGACCACTGAAGCTTTCTTT. It codes for CAIRQGGWTTEAFF.

The chain combines TRBV9 with TRBJ1-3, with 10 bases fitting TRBD1. J lost 4 bases, V lost 4 bases, and 11 bases had no gene match. This CDR3 is 17 amino acids long. Germline CDR1 and CDR2: SGDLS and YYNGEE. CDR3 protein: CASSSSSGQGKGNTIYF. CDR3 DNA sequence: TGTGCCAGCAGCTCATCATCGGGACAGGGGAAAGGAAACACCATATATTTT.

This chain links TRBV9 with TRBJ1-4; TRBD1 might be the D (6 bases). The ends were cut back, 3 bases at V and 3 bases at J, with 9 bases in the middle. Germline CDR1 reads SGDLS; CDR2 reads YYNGEE. This CDR3 comprises 14 residues. CDR3 in amino acids: CASSGTESNEKLFF. CDR3 DNA sequence: TGTGCCAGCAGCGGGACAGAGTCTAATGAAAAACTGTTTTTT.

J is TRBJ1-2 and V is TRBV5-6; no clear D gene. The V gene's germline CDR1 is SGHDT and CDR2 YYEEEE. The CDR3 totals 15 residues. V was shortened by 4 bases and J by 4 bases, with 17 bases between the two germline ends. CDR3 sequence (DNA): TGTGCCAGCAGCCTAGGCGTCCCGGGAGGCTATGGCTACACCTTC. Its protein is CASSLGVPGGYGYTF.

The chain links TRBV6-5 to TRBJ1-4; TRBD1 matches at 7 bases. The junction had 2 bases not matched to a gene; V was cut back by 0 bases and J by 4 bases. The CDR3 is made up of 15 amino acids. CDR1 is MNHEY, CDR2 SVGAGI, per germline. CDR3 protein: CASSYSGTVNEKLFF. The CDR3, as DNA: TGTGCCAGCAGTTACTCAGGGACAGTTAATGAAAAACTGTTTTTT.

The chain joins TRBV5-3 to TRBJ1-5; 8 bases agree with TRBD1. TRBV5-3 is an open reading frame, and its role is uncertain. The CDR3 totals 16 residues. V dropped 4 bases and J dropped 9; count of bases not matched to a gene: 15. The CDR3 reads CARSPITPGGERPQHF. Here the CDR3 DNA reads TGTGCCAGAAGCCCTATTACCCCAGGGGGCGAAAGGCCCCAGCATTTT.

V and J are TRBV6-5 and TRBJ1-6; D is perhaps TRBD1 (5 bases). Germline V lookup: CDR1 MNHEY, CDR2 SVGAGI. Trimming removed 11 bases from V and 7 bases from J, with 15 bases in between. There are 13 residues in the CDR3. DNA for the CDR3: TGTGCCTGCCAGGGAGGGTTCAATTCACCCCTCCACTTT. Translating it yields CACQGGFNSPLHF.

On this clone itself: Other DNA sequences in this specimen translate into the identical CDR3. The chain joins TRBV7-9 to TRBJ2-3; the D is unclear. V lost 5 bases to trimming and J lost 0 bases, with 3 bases between them. This CDR3 contains 12 residues. CDR1 and CDR2 (germline): SEHNR, FQNEAQ (reference sequence). Here the CDR3 reads CASSPSTDTQYF. CDR3 nucleotides: TGTGCCAGCAGCCCGAGCACAGATACGCAGTATTTT.

V is TRBV7-2 and J is TRBJ2-5, with a tentative D call TRBD2 (6 bases). The CDR3 is 14 residues long. V dropped 4 bases and J dropped 6 bases, with 15 bases sitting between them. Germline V lookup: CDR1 SGHTA, CDR2 FQGNSA. CDR3 amino acids: CASSSDSGGKTQYF. CDR3 coding DNA: TGTGCCAGCAGCTCAGACAGTGGGGGGAAGACCCAGTACTTC.

V is TRBV20-1 and J is TRBJ1-5, with 12 bases lining up with TRBD1. J was trimmed by 4 bases and V by 3 bases; bases with no gene match: 10. Germline CDR1 reads DFQATT; CDR2 reads SNEGSKA (reference sequence). The CDR3 runs 17 residues. CDR3 residues: CSASTSGTGGRNQPQHF. Here the CDR3 DNA reads TGCAGTGCTAGTACCTCCGGGACAGGGGGCAGGAATCAGCCCCAGCATTTT.

Only one count was recorded for this clone. V is TRBV15 and J is TRBJ2-3, with TRBD2 matching over 7 bases. The junction had 5 bases not matched to a gene; V was cut back by 8 bases and J by 0 bases. The CDR3 covers 14 residues. In germline, CDR1 is LNHNV, CDR2 YYDKDF (reference sequence). In nucleotides, the CDR3 is TGTGCCACCGCTTGGCGGGGGAGCACAGATACGCAGTATTTT. It yields the protein CATAWRGSTDTQYF. The full variable domain, its missing parts supplied by reference TRBV15 and TRBJ2-3, is DAMVIQNPRYQVTQFGKPVTLSCSQTLNHNVMYWYQQKSSQAPKLLFHYYDKDFNNEADTPDNFQSRRPNTSFCFLDIRSPGLGDTAMYLCATAWRGSTDTQYFGPGTRLTVL.